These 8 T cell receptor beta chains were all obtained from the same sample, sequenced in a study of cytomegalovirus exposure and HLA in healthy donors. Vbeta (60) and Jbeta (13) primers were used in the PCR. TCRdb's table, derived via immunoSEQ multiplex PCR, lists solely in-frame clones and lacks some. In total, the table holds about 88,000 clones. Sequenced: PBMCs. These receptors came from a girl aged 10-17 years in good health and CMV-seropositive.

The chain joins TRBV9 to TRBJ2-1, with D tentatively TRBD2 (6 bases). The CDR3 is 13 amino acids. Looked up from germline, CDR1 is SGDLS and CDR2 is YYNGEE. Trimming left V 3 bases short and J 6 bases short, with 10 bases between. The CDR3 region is CASSAGTGNEQFF. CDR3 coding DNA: TGTGCCAGCAGCGCTGGGACTGGCAATGAGCAGTTCTTC. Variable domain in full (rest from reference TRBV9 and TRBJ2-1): DSGVTQTPKHLITATGQRVTLRCSPRSGDLSVYWYQQSLDQGLQFLIQYYNGEERAKGNILERFSAQQFPDLHSELNLSSLELGDSALYFCASSAGTGNEQFFGPGTRLTVL.

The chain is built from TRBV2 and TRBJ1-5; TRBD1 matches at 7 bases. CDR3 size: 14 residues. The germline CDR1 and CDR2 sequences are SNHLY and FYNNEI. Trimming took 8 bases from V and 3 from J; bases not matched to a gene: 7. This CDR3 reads CASGDSSLNQPQHF. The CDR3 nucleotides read TGTGCCAGCGGGGACAGCTCCCTCAATCAGCCCCAGCATTTT. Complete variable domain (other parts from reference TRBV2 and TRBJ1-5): EPEVTQTPSHQVTQMGQEVILRCVPISNHLYFYWYRQILGQKVEFLVSFYNNEISEKSEIFDDQFSVERPDGSNFTLKIRSTKLEDSAMYFCASGDSSLNQPQHFGDGTRLSIL.

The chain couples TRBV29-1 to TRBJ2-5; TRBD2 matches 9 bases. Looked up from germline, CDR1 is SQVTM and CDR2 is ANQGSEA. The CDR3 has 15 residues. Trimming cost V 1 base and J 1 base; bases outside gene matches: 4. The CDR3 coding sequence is TGCAGCGTTGAAGGGGGCGGGGGGGCCCAAGAGACCCAGTACTTC. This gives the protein CSVEGGGGAQETQYF. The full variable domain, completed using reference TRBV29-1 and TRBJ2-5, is SAVISQKPSRDICQRGTSLTIQCQVDSQVTMMFWYRQQPGQSLTLIATANQGSEATYESGFVIDKFPISRPNLTFSTLTVSNMSPEDSSIYLCSVEGGGGAQETQYFGPGTRLLVL.

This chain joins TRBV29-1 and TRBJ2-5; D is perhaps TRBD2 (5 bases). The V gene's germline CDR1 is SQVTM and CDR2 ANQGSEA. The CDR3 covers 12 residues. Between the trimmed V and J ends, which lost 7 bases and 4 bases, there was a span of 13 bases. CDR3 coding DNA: TGCAGCGCCGAGCGGCCCACAGAGACCCAGTACTTC. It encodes CSAERPTETQYF.

The CDR3 is CASRNSGQGNGYTF. DNA for the CDR3: TGTGCCAGCAGAAATAGCGGGCAGGGTAATGGCTACACCTTC. The V call is TRBV6-1, the J call TRBJ1-2, with D perhaps matching TRBD1 (5 bases). The CDR3 is 14 amino acids. Per the germline V gene, CDR1 is MNHNS and CDR2 is SASEGT. Trimming removed 6 bases from V and 6 bases from J, with 17 bases in between.

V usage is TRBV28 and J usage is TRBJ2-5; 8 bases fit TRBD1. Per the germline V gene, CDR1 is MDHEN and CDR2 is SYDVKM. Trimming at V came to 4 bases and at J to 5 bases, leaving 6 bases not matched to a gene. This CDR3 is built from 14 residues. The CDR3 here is CASSSRTGQETQYF. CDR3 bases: TGTGCCAGCAGTTCCCGGACAGGGCAGGAGACCCAGTACTTC.

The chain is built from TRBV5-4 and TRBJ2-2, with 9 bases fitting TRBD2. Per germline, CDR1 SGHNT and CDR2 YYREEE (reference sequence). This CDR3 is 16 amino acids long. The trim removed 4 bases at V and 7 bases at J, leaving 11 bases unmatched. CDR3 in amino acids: CASSPTAGTSSGELFF. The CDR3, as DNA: TGTGCCAGCAGCCCGACCGCCGGGACTAGCAGCGGGGAGCTGTTTTTT.

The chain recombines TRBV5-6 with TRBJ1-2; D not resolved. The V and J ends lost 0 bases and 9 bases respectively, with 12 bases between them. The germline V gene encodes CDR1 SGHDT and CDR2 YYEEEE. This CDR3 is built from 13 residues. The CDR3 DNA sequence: TGTGCCAGCAGCTTGGCCGGCTCACAGAGCTACACCTTC. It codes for CASSLAGSQSYTF.